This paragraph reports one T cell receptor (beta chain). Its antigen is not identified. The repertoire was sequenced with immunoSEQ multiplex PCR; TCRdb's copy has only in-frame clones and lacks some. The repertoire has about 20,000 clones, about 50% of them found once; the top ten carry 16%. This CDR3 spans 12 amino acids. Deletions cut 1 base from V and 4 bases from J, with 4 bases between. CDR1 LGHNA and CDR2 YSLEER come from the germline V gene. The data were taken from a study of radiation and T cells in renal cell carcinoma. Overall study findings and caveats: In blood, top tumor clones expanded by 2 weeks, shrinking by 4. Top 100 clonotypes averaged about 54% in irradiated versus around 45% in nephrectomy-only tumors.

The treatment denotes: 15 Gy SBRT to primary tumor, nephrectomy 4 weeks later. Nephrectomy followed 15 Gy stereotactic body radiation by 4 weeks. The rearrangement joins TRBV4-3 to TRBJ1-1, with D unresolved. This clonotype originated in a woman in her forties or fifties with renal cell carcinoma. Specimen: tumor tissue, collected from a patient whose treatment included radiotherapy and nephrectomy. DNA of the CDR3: TGCGCCAGCAGCCAAGCGGGCACTGAAGCTTTCTTT. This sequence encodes CASSQAGTEAFF.